This T cell receptor beta chain was sequenced in a study of regulatory T cells in long-lasting Graves disease. As to time point: newly diagnosed GD, antithyroid drugs for less than 3 months. Following extraction of RNA from PBMCs, that RNA was used to make the TCR library. Per germline, CDR1 ENHRY and CDR2 SYGVKD. This CDR3 has 14 residues. J gave up 5 bases and V 3 bases, and 6 bases lay outside the gene matches. This clonotype was found many times. Antigen unknown. Study-wide points: Persistent patients had more shared public clonotypes (roughly 2,500) than new patients (about 900).

Construction of the TCR beta libraries employed iRepertoire HTBI primers in conjunction with Arm-PCR of CDR3 regions. In TCRdb, the multiplex PCR reads were re-called with MiXCR into one record per CDR3 protein. The table has about 430,000 distinct CDR3 sequences, 15% seen once; the top ten hold under 9%. These data also formed part of another study, on T cells in Graves' hyperthyroidism and ophthalmopathy. That publication notes: The study used the HTBI primer set for a first-round RT-PCR of the TCR CDR3.

This clonotype originated in a woman in her thirties or forties with Graves disease. The chain is built from TRBV10-3 and TRBJ2-5; 7 bases line up with TRBD1. Sequences were derived from peripheral blood mononuclear cells (PBMCs), sampled at new diagnosis, from a patient treated with antithyroid drugs. The CDR3 DNA reads TGTGCCATCAGTGATCTAGGGGGCCGGGAGACCCAGTACTTC. Protein sequence: CAISDLGGRETQYF.